Listed below are T cell receptor beta chains from one sample, sequenced in a study of CD8 T cells in ankylosing spondylitis. In TCRdb, the 5' RACE reads were re-called with MiXCR into one record per CDR3 protein. The sample holds roughly 130,000 distinct CDR3 sequences, approximately 15% seen once. Sequencing was performed on blood, either unsorted or a sorted T cell fraction (not recorded which). The receptors derive from a female donor with ankylosing spondylitis or in good health (not recorded which). CDR3s leave out the opening cysteine and the closing phenylalanine or tryptophan. Not all rows give a size; the values are once, few, many and, for expanded clones, a class.

clone size	V gene	CDR3 protein
many	TRBV10-3	AISESSGGNYGYT
many	TRBV3-1	ASRRAGPTDTQY
many	TRBV20-1	SARVLGGGTGQPQH
many	TRBV29-1	SVEVGGRNYGYT
many	TRBV2	ASSRRSGVTYNEQF
NA	TRBV20-1	SAPGLADYNEQF
NA	TRBV20-1	SAPILNEQY
few	TRBV28	ASSPNPGQETQY
many	TRBV29-1	SVEGLVQETQY
NA	TRBV6-1	ASIKPRTGELF
NA	TRBV29-1	SSGLAGEGTDTQY
NA	TRBV12-3/TRBV12-4	ASSLGERGNYNEQF
many	TRBV5-1	ASSYSPGSENIQY
many	TRBV29-1	SVDLGGTYEQY
NA	TRBV5-1	ASSHRAGLNEQF
few	TRBV7-3	ASSWYSGTEAF
many	TRBV10-3	AISEGTGDNQPQH
few	TRBV6-6	ASSRGLAYEQY
NA	TRBV30	AWRSSYEQY
few	TRBV15	ATSNQENTIY
many	TRBV28	ASSSGGTDTQY
many	TRBV20-1	SAPPGGTGYEKLF
many	TRBV6-2/TRBV6-3	ASNRDSFYYGYT
few	TRBV7-2	ASSLNRVNYGYT
NA	TRBV5-1	ASTQGQTSGNTIY
many	TRBV20-1	SARAMYGGRWDNEQF
NA	TRBV15	ATSRDVDEKLF
many	TRBV5-1	ASSLVGLAGVADTQY
many	TRBV6-1	ASSEVITGNTIY
many	TRBV20-1	SGGGSFADTQY
NA	TRBV6-5	ASLSGANVLT
few	TRBV12-3/TRBV12-4	ASSSTMSSPVRPQH
few	TRBV6-2/TRBV6-3	ASSYPTSGGMEQF
NA	TRBV5-1	ASSPGTSGIGYNEQF
many	TRBV9	ASSPLNSDSPLH
NA	TRBV5-1	ASSLEGTSSYNEQF
many	TRBV10-3	AINRQGGTDTQY
many	TRBV27	ASNKGVEAF
few	TRBV12-3/TRBV12-4	AIPRGRGGFEQF
many	TRBV20-1	SASPGNYGYT
many	TRBV25-1	ASTAGQPYEQY
NA	TRBV5-1	ASRGPNSPLH
many	TRBV20-1	SARDPSLDTQY
few	TRBV12-3/TRBV12-4	ASSPDEGQPQH
many	TRBV3-1	ASSQGGADTGELF
few	TRBV6-1	ASRVNYGYT
few	TRBV7-9	ASSLGMGGFGYT
NA	TRBV12-3/TRBV12-4	ASSLDQGAADEKLF
NA	TRBV7-2	ASSLDVSLETQY
NA	TRBV5-1	ASSFEVGRDYTQY